One sample yielded the 30 T cell receptor beta chains listed below, sequenced in a study of T cells in Graves' hyperthyroidism and ophthalmopathy. Amplification targeted TCR beta CDR3 regions from RNA transcripts. Researchers ran a first-round RT-PCR on the TCR CDR3 using the HTBI primer set. TCRdb recomputed calls from the multiplex PCR reads with MiXCR, one row per CDR3 protein. The sample contains around 700,000 distinct CDR3 sequences, roughly 32% of which appear only once. The specimen was blood. These receptors were taken from a middle-aged woman with Graves' hyperthyroidism.

CDR3 in amino acids: CASSLTGAAYEQYF. DNA of the CDR3: TGTGCCAGCAGTTTGACAGGGGCCGCCTACGAGCAGTACTTC. The chain employs TRBV12-3 or TRBV12-4 and TRBJ2-7; 8 nucleotides agree with TRBD1. CDR3 length: 14 amino acids. J gave up 2 bases and V 3 bases, and 3 bases lay outside the gene matches.

This clonotype was observed a few times. This chain uses TRBV4-1 with TRBJ2-6; D is uncertain. The CDR3 is 19 amino acids. The V end was cut by 0 bases, the J end by 1 base, with 16 bases between. Germline-derived CDR1 and CDR2 are MGHRA and YSYEKL. The CDR3 region has the DNA TGCGCCAGCAGCCAAGATCGGGTGGGTGCCAAGTCTGGGGCCAACGTCCTGACTTTC. Translated: CASSQDRVGAKSGANVLTF.

Notes on this clonotype: Since a much larger clone is just one base distant, this may be a read error. The rearrangement uses TRBV20-1 and TRBJ2-7, with unresolved D. The CDR3 covers 13 residues. Germline CDR1 reads DFQATT; CDR2 reads SNEGSKA (reference sequence). CDR3 bases: TGCAGTGCTAGATGGGCGCAGACCTACGGGCAGTACTTC. The encoded protein is CSARWAQTYGQYF.

The table lists this clonotype with many counts. The gene calls are TRBV20-1 and TRBJ1-5, with D possibly being TRBD1 (5 bases). This CDR3 is 14 amino acids long. Trimming shortened V by 6 bases and J by 2 bases, and 14 bases separated the two germline ends. The germline CDR1 and CDR2 sequences are DFQATT and SNEGSKA (reference sequence). For the CDR3, the DNA is TGCAGTGCCCCCGGGGGAGGGCGCAATCAGCCCCAGCATTTT. This translates into CSAPGGGRNQPQHF.

A few counts support this clonotype. This chain joins TRBV12-3 or TRBV12-4 and TRBJ1-3, with 7 bases that match TRBD1. The CDR3 covers 13 residues. The J segment lost 7 bases and the V segment lost 7 bases, leaving 7 bases of the junction unmatched. The CDR3 protein is CASKGQEANTIYF. The CDR3 bases are TGTGCCAGCAAAGGACAGGAGGCCAACACCATATATTTT.

This clonotype has a handful of counts. The CDR3 reads CASSQEDRGDYGYTF. CDR3 nucleotide sequence: TGTGCCAGCAGCCAAGAAGACAGGGGGGACTATGGCTACACCTTC. The chain joins TRBV6-1 to TRBJ1-2; 9 bases fit TRBD1. The CDR3 extends over 15 amino acids. Per germline, CDR1 MNHNS and CDR2 SASEGT. The J segment lost 3 bases and the V segment lost 6 bases, leaving 8 bases of the junction unmatched.

The CDR3 region is CSARPWDLNTEAFF. The CDR3 bases are TGCAGTGCTAGACCTTGGGACTTGAACACTGAAGCTTTCTTT. This chain connects TRBV20-1 to TRBJ1-1, with TRBD1 as a possible D gene (5 bases). Germline CDR1 is DFQATT and CDR2 is SNEGSKA (reference sequence). V gave up 2 bases and J gave up 0 bases, with 10 bases separating them. The CDR3 runs 14 residues.

This clonotype was picked up many times. The chain employs TRBV10-3 and TRBJ1-2; D remains unclear. The CDR3 runs to 12 residues. Germline assignment: CDR1 ENHRY and CDR2 SYGVKD. V lost 6 bases, J lost 4 bases, and 9 bases lay in between. This chain's CDR3 is CAISKRGYGYTF. DNA of the CDR3: TGTGCCATCAGCAAACGGGGCTATGGCTACACCTTC.

There are many counts of this clonotype. The V gene is TRBV29-1, the J gene TRBJ1-5, with D possibly being TRBD1 (6 bases). The CDR3 runs 13 residues. V was pared by 6 bases and J by 5 bases, with 14 bases between. CDR1 is SQVTM and CDR2 is ANQGSEA in the germline V gene. The CDR3 sequence: CSVGGTTDQPQHF. DNA of the CDR3: TGCAGCGTGGGGGGGACAACCGATCAGCCCCAGCATTTT. Full variable domain (remainder filled in from reference TRBV29-1 and TRBJ1-5): SAVISQKPSRDICQRGTSLTIQCQVDSQVTMMFWYRQQPGQSLTLIATANQGSEATYESGFVIDKFPISRPNLTFSTLTVSNMSPEDSSIYLCSVGGTTDQPQHFGDGTRLSIL.

This clonotype was detected a few times. This chain links TRBV7-2 with TRBJ1-1, with 7 bases identical to TRBD1. J was trimmed by 3 bases and V by 2 bases; bases with no gene match: 12. The CDR3 length is 17 residues. CDR1 is SGHTA and CDR2 is FQGNSA in the germline V gene. This CDR3 reads CASSLRKWFDRDTEAFF. The CDR3 nucleotides read TGTGCCAGCAGCTTACGTAAGTGGTTCGACAGGGACACTGAAGCTTTCTTT.

CDR3 bases: TGCAGTGGCCTAAGGAGTATGAACACTGAAGCTTTCTTT. Amino acid sequence: CSGLRSMNTEAFF. The chain carries TRBV20-1 and TRBJ1-1, with no clear D. Germline-derived CDR1 and CDR2 are DFQATT and SNEGSKA (reference sequence). Between the trimmed V and J ends, which lost 7 bases and 0 bases, there was a span of 12 bases. This CDR3 contains 13 residues.

The gene calls are TRBV20-1 and TRBJ2-1; 11 bases fit TRBD1. The junction had 2 bases not matched to a gene; V was cut back by 1 base and J by 6 bases. CDR1 is DFQATT and CDR2 is SNEGSKA in the germline V gene (reference sequence). This CDR3 region has 14 residues. In nucleotides, the CDR3 is TGCAGTGCTAGAGTTGGGACAGGGGGCAATGAGCAGTTCTTC. Protein sequence: CSARVGTGGNEQFF.

This clonotype was found many times. This rearrangement joins TRBV7-9 to TRBJ1-5; 8 nucleotides align to TRBD1. Germline CDR1 and CDR2: SEHNR and FQNEAQ (reference sequence). The V gene end was trimmed by 6 bases and the J gene end by 5 bases; junction bases not matched to a gene: 6. CDR3 length: 14 amino acids. CDR3 nucleotide sequence: TGTGCCAGCAGTTTACAGGGGGTTGATCAGCCCCAGCATTTT. This encodes CASSLQGVDQPQHF.

This clonotype was detected only a few times. An end of the junction does not agree with germline; a read error may underlie this. The chain combines TRBV7-2 with TRBJ2-7; TRBD1 is a possible D gene (5 bases). Germline assignment: CDR1 SGHTA and CDR2 FQGNSA. The CDR3 covers 17 residues. The CDR3 reads CASSQDSGRVIPYEQYF. The CDR3 nucleotides are TGCGCCAGCAGCCAAGATTCGGGCAGGGTGATCCCCTACGAGCAGTACTTC. The full variable domain, completed using reference TRBV7-2 and TRBJ2-7, is GAGVSQSPSNKVTEKGKDVELRCDPISGHTALYWYRQSLGQGLEFLIYFQGNSAPDKSGLPSDRFSAERTGGSVSTLTIQRTQQEDSAVYLCASSQDSGRVIPYEQYFGPGTRLTVT.

V is TRBV7-9 and J is TRBJ2-2; D is undetermined. This CDR3 spans 14 amino acids. The germline V gene encodes CDR1 SEHNR and CDR2 FQNEAQ (reference sequence). V lost 3 bases and J lost 1, with 6 bases in between. CDR3 amino acids: CASSLFWNTGELFF. The CDR3 DNA reads TGTGCCAGCAGCTTGTTTTGGAACACCGGGGAGCTGTTTTTT.

This clonotype was observed many times. J is TRBJ2-7 and V is TRBV29-1; 10 nucleotides match TRBD1. Germline CDR1 and CDR2: SQVTM and ANQGSEA. The CDR3 spans 17 residues. J lost 1 base, V lost 4 bases, and 13 bases had no gene match. The DNA of the CDR3 is TGCAGCGTTGGGCGTCTTAGGGGGACAGGGGATTCCTACGAGCAGTACTTC. Its protein product is CSVGRLRGTGDSYEQYF.

This clonotype was seen ten or more times. J is TRBJ1-2 and V is TRBV10-3; D might be TRBD1 (5 bases). V was shortened by 7 bases and J by 4 bases, with 10 bases between the two germline ends. This CDR3 has 12 residues. In germline, CDR1 is ENHRY, CDR2 SYGVKD. Here the CDR3 reads CAINNGTYGYTF. Here the CDR3 DNA reads TGTGCCATCAATAACGGGACCTATGGCTACACCTTC.

This clonotype has just a few counts. The V and J genes are TRBV7-9 and TRBJ2-5; a weak D match, TRBD1 (6 bases). V was clipped by 2 bases and J by 5 bases, with 24 bases between them. There are 18 residues in the CDR3. The V gene's germline CDR1 is SEHNR and CDR2 FQNEAQ (reference sequence). CDR3 coding DNA: TGTGCCAGCAGCTTACCTCCTTGGAATTACAGGGTAGGGGAGACCCAGTACTTC. Protein sequence: CASSLPPWNYRVGETQYF.

The chain links TRBV7-9 to TRBJ1-5; TRBD1 aligns across 7 bases. Trimming cost V 6 bases and J 4 bases; bases outside gene matches: 15. The CDR3 is 17 amino acids. Germline assignment: CDR1 SEHNR and CDR2 FQNEAQ (reference sequence). The CDR3 loop is CASSLILGQPKNQPQHF. CDR3 coding DNA: TGTGCCAGCAGTCTGATCCTGGGACAGCCGAAAAATCAGCCCCAGCATTTT.

The CDR3 is CASSQEWGTDGNTIYF. The DNA of the CDR3 is TGTGCCAGCAGCCAAGAGTGGGGGACGGACGGAAACACCATATATTTT. The J gene is TRBJ1-3, the V gene TRBV3-1; possible D gene TRBD1, 5 bases. The CDR3 covers 16 residues. CDR1 is LGHDT, CDR2 YNNKEL, per germline (reference sequence). V gave up 0 bases and J gave up 4 bases, with 13 bases separating them.

The chain recombines TRBV4-3 with TRBJ2-7, with D possibly TRBD1 on 6 matching bases. In germline, CDR1 is LGHNA, CDR2 YSLEER. The ends were cut back, 0 bases at V and 4 bases at J, with 16 bases in the middle. There are 16 residues in the CDR3. Here the CDR3 DNA reads TGCGCCAGCAGCCAAGAAGCCAACAGGGCCTTTTACGAGCAGTACTTC. This sequence encodes CASSQEANRAFYEQYF.

Turning to this clonotype: At one end the junction does not follow the germline gene, possibly because of a read error. The V call is TRBV19, the J call TRBJ2-6; a possible D gene is TRBD2 (7 bases). The length of the CDR3 is 12 residues. Looked up from germline, CDR1 is LNHDA and CDR2 is SQIVND (reference sequence). In nucleotides, the CDR3 is TGTGCCAGTAGTTTTCGGGGGGCCGGTGAAGCTTTC. It specifies CASSFRGAGEAF.

This chain uses TRBV5-1 with TRBJ1-2, with D hard to call. V was pared by 3 bases and J by 4 bases, with 19 bases between. Germline values: CDR1 SGHRS, CDR2 YFSETQ. The CDR3 covers 16 residues. The CDR3 nucleotides read TGCGCCAGCAGCTCCTCGACCATGAGCGGCCCCTATGGCTACACCTTC. It codes for CASSSSTMSGPYGYTF. Full variable domain (rest looked up from reference TRBV5-1 and TRBJ1-2): KAGVTQTPRYLIKTRGQQVTLSCSPISGHRSVSWYQQTPGQGLQFLFEYFSETQRNKGNFPGRFSGRQFSNSRSEMNVSTLELGDSALYLCASSSSTMSGPYGYTFGSGTRLTVV.

The sample holds many counts of this clonotype. The rearrangement links TRBV5-4 to TRBJ1-2; D not resolved. Germline V gene lookup returns CDR1 SGHNT and CDR2 YYREEE (reference sequence). The CDR3 contains 14 residues. V dropped 1 base and J dropped 6 bases, with 13 bases sitting between them. The CDR3 bases are TGTGCCAGCAGCTTGAGCAGGAGCCTAAATGGCTACACCTTC. Residues: CASSLSRSLNGYTF.

CDR3 nucleotide sequence: TGTGCCAGCACTTCCGAACCCGGGGAGCTGTTTTTT. This sequence encodes CASTSEPGELFF. The chain links TRBV28 to TRBJ2-2; D remains unclear. The length of the CDR3 is 12 residues. CDR1 and CDR2 (germline): MDHEN, SYDVKM. The ends were cut back, 7 bases at V and 6 bases at J, with 9 bases in the middle.

This clonotype has a count of ten or more. The rearrangement uses TRBV29-1 and TRBJ1-5; D call uncertain. V gave up 7 bases and J gave up 2 bases, with 9 bases separating them. This CDR3 has 12 amino acids. The germline CDR1 and CDR2 sequences are SQVTM and ANQGSEA. The CDR3 protein is CSAGEGNQPQHF. The CDR3 region has the DNA TGCAGCGCAGGAGAGGGCAATCAGCCCCAGCATTTT.

This clonotype was counted a few times. This chain connects TRBV6-5 to TRBJ2-6; possibly TRBD1 for D (5 bases). The CDR3 has 16 residues. Deletions cut 5 bases from V and 0 bases from J, with 11 bases between. CDR1 is MNHEY and CDR2 is SVGAGI in the germline V gene. DNA for the CDR3: TGTGCCAGCAGTCCTAACAGGTTCTCTGGGGCCAACGTCCTGACTTTC. Translated: CASSPNRFSGANVLTF.

This clonotype was found many times. The chain employs TRBV7-9 and TRBJ2-7; unclear D gene. This CDR3 contains 12 residues. The germline V gene encodes CDR1 SEHNR and CDR2 FQNEAQ (reference sequence). V was pared by 4 bases and J by 4 bases, with 8 bases between. The CDR3 loop reads CASSSTVYEQYF. CDR3 in DNA: TGTGCCAGCAGCTCTACAGTGTACGAGCAGTACTTC.

This sequence joins TRBV11-2 and TRBJ1-1; perhaps TRBD1 as D (5 bases). Trimming pared 11 bases from V and 4 bases from J, leaving 26 bases between. This CDR3 comprises 16 residues. Germline CDR1 SGHAT, CDR2 FQNNGV. The CDR3 DNA sequence: TGTGCCTGGAGCACGGGGCGGGGCTTGGTGGGCACTGAAGCTTTCTTT. Amino acid sequence: CAWSTGRGLVGTEAFF.

The J gene is TRBJ1-3, the V gene TRBV7-9; no clear D gene. This CDR3 is built from 14 residues. Trimming stripped 0 bases from V and 8 bases from J, with 11 bases between. CDR1 and CDR2 from the germline V gene are SEHNR and FQNEAQ (reference sequence). CDR3 residues: CASSLARLRDTIYF. CDR3 in DNA: TGTGCCAGCAGCTTAGCGCGGCTCCGGGACACCATATATTTT.